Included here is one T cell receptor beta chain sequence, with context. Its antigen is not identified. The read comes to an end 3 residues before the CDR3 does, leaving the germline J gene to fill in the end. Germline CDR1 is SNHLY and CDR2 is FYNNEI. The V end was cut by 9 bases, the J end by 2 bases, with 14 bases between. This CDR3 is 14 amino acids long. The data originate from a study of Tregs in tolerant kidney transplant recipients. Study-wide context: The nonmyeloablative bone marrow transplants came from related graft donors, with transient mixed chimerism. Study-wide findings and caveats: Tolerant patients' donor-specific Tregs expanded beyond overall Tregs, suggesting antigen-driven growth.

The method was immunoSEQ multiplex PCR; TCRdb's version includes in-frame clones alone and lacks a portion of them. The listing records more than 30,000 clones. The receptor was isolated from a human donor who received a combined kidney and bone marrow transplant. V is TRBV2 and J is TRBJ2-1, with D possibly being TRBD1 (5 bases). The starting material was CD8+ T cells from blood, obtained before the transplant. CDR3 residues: CARRQLPTYNEQFF. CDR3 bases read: TGTGCCAGAAGACAGCTTCCCACCTACAATGAG.